These T cell receptor beta chains were read from a single sample in a study of vaccination and CD4 T cells after COVID-19. TCRdb reprocessed the PCR reads with MiXCR, giving one entry per CDR3 protein. The repertoire has 13,000 or so distinct CDR3 sequences, less than 60% of them found once; the top ten carry over 15%. What these receptors recognize is not known. The specimen was CD4+ T cells from blood, cultured in vitro. The receptors stem from a human donor who had recovered from COVID-19. Both conserved end residues are part of each CDR3. A D gene is named only where the DNA matches it firmly. Clone size is shown for a subset of rows, as once, few, many or a class of expanded clone.

D	size	V	J	DNA	CDR3
NA	few	TRBV6-1	TRBJ1-2	TGTGCCAGCAGTCTGGCAGGGTCCACCTTC	CASSLAGSTF
TRBD1	NA	TRBV18	TRBJ2-2	TGTGCCAGCCGGCTTCGACAGGGCGGAGACACCGGGGAGCTGTTTTTT	CASRLRQGGDTGELFF
TRBD1	NA	TRBV9	TRBJ1-2	TGTGCCAGCAGCCCACGCGGGGACAGGGATTCGGAGCGAGGCTACACCTTC	CASSPRGDRDSERGYTF
NA	once	TRBV27	TRBJ2-1	TGTGCCAGCAGAGACTTTAAGAGCTCCTACAATGAGCAGTTCTTC	CASRDFKSSYNEQFF
TRBD2	NA	TRBV27	TRBJ2-2	TGTGCCAGCAGTTCTCTAGCGGGAGGCCACCGGACCGGGGAGCTGTTTTTT	CASSSLAGGHRTGELFF
TRBD2	NA	TRBV5-1	TRBJ2-5	TGCGCCAGCAGCTTGAAAACTAGCGGGAGTTACGAGACCCAGTACTTC	CASSLKTSGSYETQYF
TRBD1	NA	TRBV7-2	TRBJ1-2	TGTGCCAGCAGCAAGGACAGGGCTGACTATGGCTACACCTTC	CASSKDRADYGYTF
TRBD1	NA	TRBV20-1	TRBJ2-7	TGCAGTGCTATTAGAGGGACAGGGGGCAGATACGAGCAGTACTTC	CSAIRGTGGRYEQYF
NA	NA	TRBV12-5	TRBJ1-1	TGTGCTAGTGGCCTCCGGTGGGACACTGAAGCTTTCTTT	CASGLRWDTEAFF
NA	NA	TRBV24-1	TRBJ2-7	TGTGCCACCAGTGAACCTCACGGGGAGCAGTACTTC	CATSEPHGEQYF
TRBD1	once	TRBV20-1	TRBJ1-2	TGCAGTGCTGGAGGGACAGACTATGGCTACACCTTC	CSAGGTDYGYTF
TRBD2	NA	TRBV10-3	TRBJ2-1	TGTGCCATCAAGATAAGCGGGAGCTACAATGAGCAGTTCTTC	CAIKISGSYNEQFF
NA	NA	TRBV20-1	TRBJ2-1	TGCAGTGCTCCCAGTTACACCGACAATGAGCAGTTCTTC	CSAPSYTDNEQFF
TRBD1	few	TRBV11-2	TRBJ1-2	TGTGCCAGCAGCCCAGGGCAGGGGGAGCAGGGGGGCTACACCTTC	CASSPGQGEQGGYTF
TRBD1	NA	TRBV28	TRBJ1-2	TGTGCCAGCCAGGGGGGGTCCTATGGCTACACCTTC	CASQGGSYGYTF
NA	once	TRBV3-1	TRBJ1-1	TGTGCCAGCAGCCAAGGGGTCGGAGCTTTCTTT	CASSQGVGAFF
NA	NA	TRBV12-3/TRBV12-4	TRBJ1-1	TGTGCCAGCAGTTTGCAGGGCGAAGCTTTCTTT	CASSLQGEAFF
NA	once	TRBV29-1	TRBJ2-3	TGCAGCACCTTGGGTCCAGATACGCAGTATTTT	CSTLGPDTQYF
NA	NA	TRBV10-1	TRBJ2-1	TGCGCCAGCAGTGAGTCGTGGGGCTCCTACAATGAGCAGTTCTTC	CASSESWGSYNEQFF
TRBD2	NA	TRBV14	TRBJ2-7	TGTGCCAGCAGCCCCATACCCGGACTAGCGGGATACGAGCAGTACTTC	CASSPIPGLAGYEQYF
TRBD2	NA	TRBV18	TRBJ2-7	TGTGCCAGCTCACCGGGACTAGCGGACAGCTACGAGCAGTACTTC	CASSPGLADSYEQYF
NA	NA	TRBV6-2/TRBV6-3	TRBJ2-1	TGTGCCAGCAGTCAACCGGGGAGAGGGAACAATGAGCAGTTCTTC	CASSQPGRGNNEQFF
TRBD1	few	TRBV6-1	TRBJ1-1	TGTGCCAGCAGGTCAACCGGGACAGGGGACACTGAAGCTTTCTTT	CASRSTGTGDTEAFF
NA	few	TRBV6-2/TRBV6-3	TRBJ1-2	TGTGCCAGCATGGGCCTTAACTATGGCTACACCTTC	CASMGLNYGYTF
TRBD2	NA	TRBV27	TRBJ2-1	TGTGCCAGCAGTCCAACTAGCGGATCTTACAGCTCCTACAATGAGCAGTTCTTC	CASSPTSGSYSSYNEQFF
TRBD2	NA	TRBV7-8	TRBJ2-1	TGTGCCAGCAGCTCCGGGACTAGCGGCTCCTACAATGAGCAGTTCTTC	CASSSGTSGSYNEQFF
NA	few	TRBV30	TRBJ1-2	TGTGCCTGGGAACAGGGAAGGGGCGAAGGTGGCTACACCTTC	CAWEQGRGEGGYTF
NA	NA	TRBV6-1	TRBJ2-2	TGTGCCAGCAGAGACAATACCGTGGTGTTTTTT	CASRDNTVVFF
NA	NA	TRBV7-9	TRBJ2-5	TGTGCCAGCAGCTTAGCGGGAGTAGAGACCCAGTACTTC	CASSLAGVETQYF
TRBD2	few	TRBV7-2	TRBJ2-3	TGTGCCAGCAGCTCCATACCTTTAGCGGGAGGGTTTGGGGACACGCAGTATTTT	CASSSIPLAGGFGDTQYF
TRBD2	few	TRBV2	TRBJ2-7	TGTGCCAGCAAAGCGGGAGTTATTTCCTACGAGCAGTACTTC	CASKAGVISYEQYF
NA	NA	TRBV27	TRBJ1-1	TGTGCCAGCGGTTCAAGTGCGTGGGGTGAGGCTTTCTTT	CASGSSAWGEAFF
NA	NA	TRBV10-1	TRBJ2-5	TGCGCCAGCAGTGAACACACGGACGGCCAAGAGACCCAGTACTTC	CASSEHTDGQETQYF
NA	NA	TRBV28	TRBJ2-1	TGTGCCAGCAGTTCCCATCTGGCGCACTACAATGAGCAGTTCTTC	CASSSHLAHYNEQFF
NA	few	TRBV7-2	TRBJ1-1	TGTGCCAGCAGCCGAATGGTGAGCACTGAAGCTTTCTTT	CASSRMVSTEAFF
TRBD1	NA	TRBV20-1	TRBJ1-6	TGCAGTGCTACACAACCGGGACAGGGGGCCGGTGCAAATTCACCCCTCCACTTT	CSATQPGQGAGANSPLHF
NA	NA	TRBV12-2	TRBJ1-5	TGTGCAAGTCGCTTAGTCATGGTAGGAACCCGTTGTGATCAGCCCCAGCATTTT	CASRLVMVGTRCDQPQHF
TRBD2	few	TRBV6-1	TRBJ2-1	TGTGCCAGCAGCTCCTCCGGGACTAGCGCCAACAATGAGCAGTTCTTC	CASSSSGTSANNEQFF
NA	NA	TRBV6-2/TRBV6-3	TRBJ2-2	TGTGCCAGCAGTAAACTAGCAGCTAACACCGGGGAGCTGTTTTTT	CASSKLAANTGELFF
TRBD1	NA	TRBV20-1	TRBJ1-1	TGCAGTGCTAGCCTCTACACAGGGGTGAACACTGAAGCTTTCTTT	CSASLYTGVNTEAFF
TRBD2	once	TRBV28	TRBJ2-1	TGTGCCAGCAGTTTATTGGGGACTAGCGGGAGCAAAGAGCAGTTCTTC	CASSLLGTSGSKEQFF
NA	NA	TRBV11-1	TRBJ1-5	TGTGCCAGCAGCTTAAACAATGATCAGCCCCAGCATTTT	CASSLNNDQPQHF
NA	NA	TRBV30	TRBJ2-1	TGTGCCTGGAGTGGGACTAACTCCTACAATGAGCAGTTCTTC	CAWSGTNSYNEQFF
NA	NA	TRBV7-9	TRBJ2-6	TGTGCCAGCAGCTTAACGGAGGGTGGGGCCAACGTCCTGACTTTC	CASSLTEGGANVLTF
NA	NA	TRBV2	TRBJ2-5	TGTGCCAGTCTCCTCCAAGAGACCCAGTACTTC	CASLLQETQYF
NA	NA	TRBV2	TRBJ2-3	TGTGCCAGCAGTGGGGGTAGCGGAACAGATACGCAGTATTTT	CASSGGSGTDTQYF
NA	NA	TRBV30	TRBJ2-3	TGTGCCTGGAGTCGGGGGCAGGCAGATACGCAGTATTTT	CAWSRGQADTQYF